These T cell receptor beta chains were read from a single sample in a study of T-cell reconstitution after alpha-beta-depleted transplantation in children. TCRdb passed the PCR reads through MiXCR, listing each CDR3 protein once. The sample holds some 440,000 distinct CDR3 sequences, around 15% seen once. The source was PBMCs, mostly from graft donor cells, collected 360 days after TCRalphabeta/CD19-depleted stem cell transplant. All receptors derive from a boy younger than two who had a stem cell transplant for Wiskott-Aldrich syndrome, so the T cells may come from the graft donor. The CDR3 runs from the conserved cysteine through the conserved F or W. The D gene is left open where the match is weak. A clone size is listed for some rows: how often the clone was seen (once, few, many), or a class if it is expanded.

V	J	size	D	CDR3
TRBV10-3	TRBJ2-7	few	TRBD1	CAIIHRDRGYEQYF
TRBV24-1	TRBJ2-2	few	.	CATRDTGELFF
TRBV24-1	TRBJ2-7	.	.	CATSDIGLYKQYF
TRBV6-2/TRBV6-3	TRBJ2-7	.	TRBD2	CASSRPGLAVSYEQYF
TRBV20-1	TRBJ2-7	.	TRBD2	CSARSATSGSFSYEQYF
TRBV12-3/TRBV12-4	TRBJ2-7	.	.	CASSKWVAGINEQYF
TRBV30	TRBJ2-7	few	TRBD1	CAWSSYPGQGYYEQYF
TRBV6-6	TRBJ2-7	.	.	CASSYYGNEQYF
TRBV7-6	TRBJ2-3	.	.	CASSPRGAETTDTQYF
TRBV29-1	TRBJ2-3	few	TRBD2	CSVEGGGLVGTDTQYF
TRBV5-4	TRBJ2-2	few	TRBD2	CASSLGLAGEAGELFF
TRBV10-3	TRBJ2-1	.	.	CAISEVFLLTTFGLSNEQFF